The TCR beta chain under discussion was sequenced for a study of T cells in Graves' hyperthyroidism and ophthalmopathy. General study points: Blood also held most thyroid clonotypes expanded beyond 0.001. Ophthalmopathy was model-predicted a median roughly six months pre-onset.

Germline V lookup: CDR1 MDHEN, CDR2 SYDVKM. CDR3 length equals 13 residues. V was pared by 10 bases and J by 1 base, with 8 bases between. Patients were excluded for uncontrolled infection, other autoimmune disease, pregnancy or lactation. Orbital computed tomography, thyroid ultrasound, serum thyroxine and TRAb, and clinical symptoms together informed the diagnoses. In its sample, this clonotype was seen many times. Its antigen is unknown. Using RNA transcripts as the source, TCR beta CDR3 regions were amplified. Primed by the HTBI set, a first-round RT-PCR was run on the TCR CDR3. TCRdb processed the multiplex PCR reads anew with MiXCR; each CDR3 protein has one entry. This table holds more than 300,000 distinct CDR3 sequences, roughly 17% found once.

Sequenced: blood. The rearrangement uses TRBV28 and TRBJ2-6; D uncertain. The clonotype was recovered from a woman under 40 with Graves' hyperthyroidism that later progressed to Graves' ophthalmopathy. The CDR3 loop reads CATIRSGANVLTF. The CDR3 region has the DNA TGTGCCACCATCCGGTCTGGGGCCAACGTCCTGACTTTC. Combining the CDR3 with reference TRBV28 and TRBJ2-6 gives the whole variable domain DVKVTQSSRYLVKRTGEKVFLECVQDMDHENMFWYRQDPGLGLRLIYFSYDVKMKEKGDIPEGYSVSREKKERFSLILESASTNQTSMYLCATIRSGANVLTFGAGSRLTVL.